Listed below are T cell receptor beta chains from one sample, sequenced in a study of T cells after yellow fever vaccination. TCRdb re-derived calls from the 5' RACE reads in MiXCR, one entry per CDR3 protein. The data show 120,000 or so distinct CDR3 sequences, more than 7.5% seen once. Source: CD8+ T cells sorted from PBMCs, taken on the day of the yellow fever booster vaccination. The receptors were sampled from a man aged 18 to 30 who received the YFV17D yellow fever vaccine. The CDR3 runs from the conserved cysteine through the conserved F or W. A D gene is named only where the DNA matches it firmly. Size values are once, few and many counts, or a class for expanded clones, and some rows have none.

clone_size	v_call	j_call	d_call	cdr3_nt	cdr3_aa
NA	TRBV2	TRBJ1-1	TRBD1	TGTGCTGGGGACGGGACAGGGGGCAACACTGAAGCTTTCTTT	CAGDGTGGNTEAFF
NA	TRBV12-3/TRBV12-4	TRBJ1-1	NA	TGTGCCAGCAGCCCGGAGGGGGGCATGAACACTGAAGCTTTCTTT	CASSPEGGMNTEAFF
NA	TRBV4-1	TRBJ2-7	NA	TGCGCCAGCAGCCAAGGGGAGCCCTACGAGCAGTACTTC	CASSQGEPYEQYF
many	TRBV4-1	TRBJ2-7	NA	TGCGCCAGCGCGCCGGTCGGGGGTGGCGAGCAGTACTTC	CASAPVGGGEQYF
NA	TRBV6-2/TRBV6-3	TRBJ2-2	NA	TGTGCCAGCAGTTACCGGGTAGGGGAGCTGTTTTTT	CASSYRVGELFF
few	TRBV29-1	TRBJ2-5	NA	TGCAGCGTTGAAGATTACGGACAGCAAGAGACCCAGTACTTC	CSVEDYGQQETQYF
NA	TRBV10-3	TRBJ1-2	TRBD1	TGTGCCATCAGGGGACAGGGAGGGGACTATGGCTACACCTTC	CAIRGQGGDYGYTF
few	TRBV12-3/TRBV12-4	TRBJ2-5	NA	TGTGCCAGCAGTTTAGCGGGGGGCGCGGGAGAGACCCAGTACTTC	CASSLAGGAGETQYF
NA	TRBV29-1	TRBJ2-7	NA	TGCAGCGTTGTGTGGGGATACCGGACTGGGGAGCAGTACTTC	CSVVWGYRTGEQYF
many	TRBV18	TRBJ1-1	TRBD1	TGTGCCAGCTCACGAGGACAGGGGGCGAACACTGAAGCTTTCTTT	CASSRGQGANTEAFF
few	TRBV7-2	TRBJ1-2	TRBD1	TGTGCCAGCAGCTCCGGACAGGGCCACTATGGCTACACCTTC	CASSSGQGHYGYTF
few	TRBV9	TRBJ1-2	NA	TGTGCCAGCAGCCCCCCCCAGGGGAACTCGGGCTACACCTTC	CASSPPQGNSGYTF
NA	TRBV7-9	TRBJ1-2	NA	TGTGCCAGCAGCTTTGGGGGAGGTTCCTATGGCTACACCTTC	CASSFGGGSYGYTF
many	TRBV7-2	TRBJ2-3	NA	TGTGCCAGCAGCTCGGACAGCACAGATACGCAGTATTTT	CASSSDSTDTQYF
many	TRBV6-4	TRBJ2-2	TRBD1	TGTGCCAGCAGTGACGGCAGGGGGCATTCCGGGGAGCTGTTTTTT	CASSDGRGHSGELFF
many	TRBV2	TRBJ2-5	NA	TGTGCCAGCAGTGACGCCCGAGCGGCCCAAGAGACCCAGTACTTC	CASSDARAAQETQYF
many	TRBV27	TRBJ2-2	NA	TGTGCCAGCAGTTTTTTGGGGGGGAACACCGGGGAGCTGTTTTTT	CASSFLGGNTGELFF
NA	TRBV9	TRBJ2-4	TRBD1	TGTGCCAGCAGCGGACGGACAGGGAATGGAAACATTCAGTACTTC	CASSGRTGNGNIQYF
NA	TRBV5-5	TRBJ1-2	TRBD1	TGTGCCAGCAGCACCACAGGGGAGGAGTATGGCTACACCTTC	CASSTTGEEYGYTF
few	TRBV2	TRBJ1-2	NA	TGTGCCAGCAAAGGAGGGGGTCTTTATGGCTACACCTTC	CASKGGGLYGYTF
few	TRBV20-1	TRBJ2-1	NA	TGCAGTGCTAGTATCGCGGACAGCTCCTACAATGAGCAGTTCTTC	CSASIADSSYNEQFF
NA	TRBV15	TRBJ2-7	TRBD1	TGTGCCACCAGCGGAGGGGAGGGATCGGACAGGGGGCCCGAGCAGTACTTC	CATSGGEGSDRGPEQYF
few	TRBV12-3/TRBV12-4	TRBJ2-5	TRBD2	TGTGCCAGCACCGATGGACTAGCGGGCGGCGAGACCCAGTACTTC	CASTDGLAGGETQYF
many	TRBV6-5	TRBJ1-2	NA	TGTGCCAGCAGTTCGGGGGGGGAAATTAGCTATGGCTACACCTTC	CASSSGGEISYGYTF
few	TRBV12-3/TRBV12-4	TRBJ2-7	NA	TGTGCCAGCAGTCAAGGTCTCTCCTACGAGCAGTACTTC	CASSQGLSYEQYF
few	TRBV28	TRBJ2-2	NA	TGTGCCAGCAGTTTATTAAGGGGGTCGCGAGGCGCCGGGGAGCTGTTTTTT	CASSLLRGSRGAGELFF
few	TRBV29-1	TRBJ2-1	NA	TGCAGCGTCGGGGGACAGTCCTACAATGAGCAGTTCTTC	CSVGGQSYNEQFF
NA	TRBV9	TRBJ2-5	NA	TGTGCCAGCAGCTCCAAGAGGGGAAGGGAAGAGACCCAGTACTTC	CASSSKRGREETQYF
many	TRBV5-5	TRBJ2-3	TRBD2	TGTGCCAGCAGCCCATTGGGACTAGTCTCATCCGATACGCAGTATTTT	CASSPLGLVSSDTQYF
once	TRBV27	TRBJ2-7	NA	TGTGCCACCCGGCGAGGAACTTCCGAGCAGTACTTC	CATRRGTSEQYF
many	TRBV2	TRBJ2-3	NA	TGTGCCAGCCACATCGCAGGCACAGATACGCAGTATTTT	CASHIAGTDTQYF
few	TRBV5-1	TRBJ1-4	NA	TGCGCCAGCAGTTTGAGAAGCGCGGATAATGAAAAACTGTTTTTT	CASSLRSADNEKLFF
few	TRBV25-1	TRBJ2-5	NA	TGTGCCAGCAGTGAAGTTACAGGGCCCCACGAGACCCAGTACTTC	CASSEVTGPHETQYF
few	TRBV20-1	TRBJ2-1	TRBD2	TGCAGTGCAATAGCGGGGGGCGACGAGCAGTTCTTC	CSAIAGGDEQFF
many	TRBV29-1	TRBJ2-1	TRBD2	TGCAGCGTTGTAAATCGGGCGGGGGTCTTAAATGAGCAGTTCTTC	CSVVNRAGVLNEQFF
few	TRBV12-3/TRBV12-4	TRBJ1-1	NA	TGTGCCAGCAGTTTAGAAACGGAAAACACTGAAGCTTTCTTT	CASSLETENTEAFF
NA	TRBV4-1	TRBJ2-7	TRBD2	TGCGCCAGCAGCCAGGCAGCGGGGGTACGCTACGAGCAGTACTTC	CASSQAAGVRYEQYF